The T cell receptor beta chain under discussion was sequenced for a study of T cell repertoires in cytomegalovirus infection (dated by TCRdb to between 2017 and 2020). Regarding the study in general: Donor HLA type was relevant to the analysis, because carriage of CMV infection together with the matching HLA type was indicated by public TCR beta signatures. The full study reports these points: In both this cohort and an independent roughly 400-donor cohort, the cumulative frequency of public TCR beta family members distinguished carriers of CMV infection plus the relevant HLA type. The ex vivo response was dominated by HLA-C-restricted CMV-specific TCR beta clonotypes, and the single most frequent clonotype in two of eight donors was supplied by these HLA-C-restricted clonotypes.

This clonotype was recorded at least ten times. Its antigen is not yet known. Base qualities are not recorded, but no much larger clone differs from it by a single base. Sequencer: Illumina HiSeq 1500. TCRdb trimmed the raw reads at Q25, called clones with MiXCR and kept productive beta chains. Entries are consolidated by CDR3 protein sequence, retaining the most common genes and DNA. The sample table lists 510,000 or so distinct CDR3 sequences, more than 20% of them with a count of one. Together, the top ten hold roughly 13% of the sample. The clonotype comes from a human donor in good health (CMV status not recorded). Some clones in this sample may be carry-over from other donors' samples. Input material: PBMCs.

The CDR3 sequence is CASSPGQVNNEQFF. The DNA reads as follows: TGTGCCAGCAGCCCGGGACAAGTAAACAATGAGCAGTTCTTC. The chain couples TRBV7-6 to TRBJ2-1; the D segment could be TRBD1, given 6 matching bases. The CDR3 covers 14 residues, taking in both the cysteine and the phenylalanine. Only the CDR3 part of the read is kept: 42 bases, read in frame from the first base. V loses 5 bases, J loses 5 bases, and the germline ends lie 13 bases apart. The germline V gene specifies SGHVS as CDR1 and FNYEAQ as CDR2.